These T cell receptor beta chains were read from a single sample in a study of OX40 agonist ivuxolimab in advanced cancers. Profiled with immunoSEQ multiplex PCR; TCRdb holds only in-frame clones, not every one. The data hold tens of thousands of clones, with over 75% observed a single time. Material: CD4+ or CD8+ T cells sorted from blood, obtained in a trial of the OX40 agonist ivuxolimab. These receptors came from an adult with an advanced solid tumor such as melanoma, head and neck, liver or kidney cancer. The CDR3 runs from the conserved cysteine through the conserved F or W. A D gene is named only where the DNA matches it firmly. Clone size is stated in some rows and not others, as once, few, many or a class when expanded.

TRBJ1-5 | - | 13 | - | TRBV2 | TGTGCCAGCAGTGAAATGGGGAATCAGCCCCAGCATTTT | CASSEMGNQPQHF
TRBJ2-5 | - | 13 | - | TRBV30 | TGTGCCTGGGTTCGGCCCGGCGGGGAGACCCAGTACTTC | CAWVRPGGETQYF
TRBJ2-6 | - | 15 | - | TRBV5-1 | TGCGCCAGCAGCTCCCCGGCCTCTGGGGCCAACGTCCTGACTTTC | CASSSPASGANVLTF
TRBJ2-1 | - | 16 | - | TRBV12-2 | TGTGCAAGTCGCTTAAAGACTAGGGCCTCCTACAATGAGCAGTTCTTC | CASRLKTRASYNEQFF
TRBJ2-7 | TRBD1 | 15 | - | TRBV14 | TGTGCCAGCAGCCAAGGGCAGGGGGCCGCCTACGAGCAGTACTTC | CASSQGQGAAYEQYF
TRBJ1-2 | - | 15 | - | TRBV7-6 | TGTGCCAGCAGCCCTAGCACGGTCCCAGGAGATGGCTACACCTTC | CASSPSTVPGDGYTF
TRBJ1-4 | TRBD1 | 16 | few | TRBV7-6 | TGTGCCAGCAGCTTCTTTTTCCCAGGGGGAGTAGAAAAACTGTTTTTT | CASSFFFPGGVEKLFF
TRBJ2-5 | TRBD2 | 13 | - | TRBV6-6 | TGTGCCAGCAGCCCCGCGGGGGGGGAGACCCAGTACTTC | CASSPAGGETQYF
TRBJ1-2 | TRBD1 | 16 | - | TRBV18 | TGTGCCAGCTCACCTTACCGGGACAGCTTTTCGGATGGCTACACCTTC | CASSPYRDSFSDGYTF
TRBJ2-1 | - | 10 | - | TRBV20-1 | TGCAGTGCTAGGAGTAATGAGCAGTTCTTC | CSARSNEQFF
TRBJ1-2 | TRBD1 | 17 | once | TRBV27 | TGTGCCAGCAGTTTATATACCGGACAGGGAGGGAACTATGGCTACACCTTC | CASSLYTGQGGNYGYTF
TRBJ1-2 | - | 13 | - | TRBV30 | TGTGCCTGGAGTGTAGGGGACGGCTATGGCTACACCTTC | CAWSVGDGYGYTF
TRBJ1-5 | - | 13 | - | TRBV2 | TGTGCCAGTCGGCGGAGGGGGAATCAGCCCCAGCATTTT | CASRRRGNQPQHF
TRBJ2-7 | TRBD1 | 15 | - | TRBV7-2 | TGTGCCAGCAGCACCCAGGGGGTCAGCTCCTACGAGCAGTACTTC | CASSTQGVSSYEQYF
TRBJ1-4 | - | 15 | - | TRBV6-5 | TGTGCCAGCAGTTACTCGAGGATGGGGAATGAAAAACTGTTTTTT | CASSYSRMGNEKLFF
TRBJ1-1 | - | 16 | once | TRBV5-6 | TGTGCCAGCAGCTTGGTGAGCTCCAGGGGGAACACTGAAGCTTTCTTT | CASSLVSSRGNTEAFF
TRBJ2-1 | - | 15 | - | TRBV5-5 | TGTGCCAGCAGCTTAAGGGAGACCACCTACAATGAGCAGTTCTTC | CASSLRETTYNEQFF
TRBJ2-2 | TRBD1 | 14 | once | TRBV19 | TGTGCCAGTATGACAGGGTTGGACACCGGGGAGCTGTTTTTT | CASMTGLDTGELFF
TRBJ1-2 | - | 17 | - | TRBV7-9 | TGTGCCAGCAGCTTGATGCTGACTGCCACCCCTAACTATGGCTACACCTTC | CASSLMLTATPNYGYTF
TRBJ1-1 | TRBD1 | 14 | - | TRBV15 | TGTGCCACCAGCAGGGGACAGGTGAACACTGAAGCTTTCTTT | CATSRGQVNTEAFF
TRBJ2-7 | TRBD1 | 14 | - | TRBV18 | TGTGCCAGCTCACCGCCGGGACAGGTCTACGAGCAGTACTTC | CASSPPGQVYEQYF
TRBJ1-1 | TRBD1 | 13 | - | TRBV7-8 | TGTGCCAGCAGCTCGGGGACAGGGCTGGAAGCTTTCTTT | CASSSGTGLEAFF
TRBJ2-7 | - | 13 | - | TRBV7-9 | TGTGCCAGCAGCACCGCGGGGAGAGACGAGCAGTACTTC | CASSTAGRDEQYF
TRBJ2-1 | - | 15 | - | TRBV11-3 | TGTGCCAGCAGCTTAGGGGGGGCGCCCTACAATGAGCAGTTCTTC | CASSLGGAPYNEQFF
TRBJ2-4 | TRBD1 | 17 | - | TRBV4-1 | TGCGCCAGCAGCCAAAGAGGACAGGGTGGTACCAAAAACATTCAGTACTTC | CASSQRGQGGTKNIQYF
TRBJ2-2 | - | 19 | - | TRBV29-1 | TGCCGCGTTGACGGGGGTGCGGGGGGACAGGCCCGTGGTACCGGGGAGCTGTTTTTT | CRVDGGAGGQARGTGELFF
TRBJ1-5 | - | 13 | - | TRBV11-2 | TGTGCCAGCAGCTCGTATAGCAATCAGCCCCAGCATTTT | CASSSYSNQPQHF
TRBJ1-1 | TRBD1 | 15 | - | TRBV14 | TGTGCCAGCAGCCCGGGACAGGGCATGAACACTGAAGCTTTCTTT | CASSPGQGMNTEAFF
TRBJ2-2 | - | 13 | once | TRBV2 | TGTGCCAGCACTACTCAAGGTCGTGGGGAGCTGTTTTTT | CASTTQGRGELFF
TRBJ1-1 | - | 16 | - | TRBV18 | TGTGCCAGCTCACCACTAGCCGGGACACCGAACACTGAAGCTTTCTTT | CASSPLAGTPNTEAFF
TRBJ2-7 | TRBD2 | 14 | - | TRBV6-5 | TGTGCCAGCAGGTTAGCGGGAGTCCCTAGCGAGCAGTACTTC | CASRLAGVPSEQYF
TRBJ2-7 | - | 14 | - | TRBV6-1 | TGTGCCAGCAGTGATTCAGGAATTTCTCGGGAGCAGTACTTC | CASSDSGISREQYF
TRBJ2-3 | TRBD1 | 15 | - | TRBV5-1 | TGCGCCAGCAGCTCGGGACAGTTGGCGGTGGATACGCAGTATTTT | CASSSGQLAVDTQYF
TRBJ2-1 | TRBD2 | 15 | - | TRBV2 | TGTGCCAGCAGCAGGGGACTAGCGGGAGGGGATGAGCAGTTCTTC | CASSRGLAGGDEQFF
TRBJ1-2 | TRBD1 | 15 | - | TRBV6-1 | TGTGCCAGCAGGACAGCCCGGGACAGAGCCTATGGCTACACCTTC | CASRTARDRAYGYTF
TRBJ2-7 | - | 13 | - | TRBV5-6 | TGTGCCAGCAGTCACGGACAATCCTACGAGCAGTACTTC | CASSHGQSYEQYF
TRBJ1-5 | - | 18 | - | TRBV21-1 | TGTGCCAGCAGCCCCATTGAACCAGCCGGGGGGAGCAATCAGCCCCAGCATTTT | CASSPIEPAGGSNQPQHF
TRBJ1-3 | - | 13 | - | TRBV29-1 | TGCAGCGTTGGACTCGAGTCTGGAAACACCATATATTTT | CSVGLESGNTIYF
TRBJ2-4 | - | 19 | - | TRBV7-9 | TGTGCCAGCAGTGAGGGAACAAGGCCTACTCTTCTAGCCAAAAACATTCAGTACTTC | CASSEGTRPTLLAKNIQYF
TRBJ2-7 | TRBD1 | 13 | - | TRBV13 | TGTGCCAGCAGCTCCAGGACAGGGTACGAGCAGTACTTC | CASSSRTGYEQYF
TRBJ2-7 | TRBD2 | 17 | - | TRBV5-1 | TGCGCCAGCAGCCCGGGACTAGCGGGAGAGACCCAGCGTGAGCAGTACTTC | CASSPGLAGETQREQYF
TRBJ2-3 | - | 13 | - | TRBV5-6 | TGTGCCAGCAGCCGCCGAGGGGGAGATACGCAGTATTTT | CASSRRGGDTQYF
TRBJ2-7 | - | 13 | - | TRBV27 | TGTGCCAGCAGTTTATCGTGGGGAAATGAGCAGTACTTC | CASSLSWGNEQYF
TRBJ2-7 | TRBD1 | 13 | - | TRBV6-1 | TGTGCCAGCATTGGTGACAGGGTTGGCGAGCAGTACTTC | CASIGDRVGEQYF